Listed below are T cell receptor beta chains from one sample, sequenced in a study of metastatic and nonmetastatic thyroid tumors. TCRdb reprocessed the PCR reads using MiXCR. The sample has approximately 21,000 clones, over 25% seen once; the top ten hold about 5.5%. The sample consisted of tumor tissue. The receptors shown here come from a female donor with papillary thyroid cancer or a benign thyroid nodule (not recorded which). Some clones in this sample may be carry-over from other donors' samples. Both conserved end residues are part of each CDR3. D genes are given only for firm matches. Rows give clone size only sometimes, using once, few, many, or a class for an expanded clone.

v_gene	d_gene	abundance	j_gene	CDR3aa	CDR3nt
TRBV20-1	NA	NA	TRBJ2-7	CSARTRPPYEQYF	TGCAGTGCTAGGACTCGACCTCCCTACGAGCAGTACTTC
TRBV28	TRBD2	few	TRBJ2-1	CASSLGTSGYNEQFF	TGTGCCAGCAGTTTGGGGACTAGCGGGTACAATGAGCAGTTCTTC
TRBV6-1	TRBD1	NA	TRBJ2-1	CASSNTPDRENEQFF	TGTGCCAGCAGCAACACGCCGGACAGGGAGAATGAGCAGTTCTTC
TRBV28	NA	medium-sized	TRBJ1-1	CASSFWKRRDTEAFF	TGTGCCAGCAGTTTTTGGAAAAGGCGGGACACTGAAGCTTTCTTT
TRBV30	NA	NA	TRBJ2-6	CAWRAGLSGANVLTF	TGTGCCTGGAGGGCAGGGCTCTCTGGGGCCAACGTCCTGACTTTC
TRBV19	NA	few	TRBJ1-5	CASSTGRGNQPQHF	TGTGCCAGTAGCACGGGACGGGGGAATCAGCCCCAGCATTTT
TRBV10-3	NA	few	TRBJ1-1	CAISEGRNTEAFF	TGTGCCATCAGTGAAGGCCGGAACACTGAAGCTTTCTTT
TRBV5-1	NA	NA	TRBJ2-6	CASSLAGLWANVLTF	TGCGCCAGCAGCTTGGCAGGTCTGTGGGCCAACGTCCTGACTTTC
TRBV2	NA	NA	TRBJ2-1	CSSGIGPDYNEQFF	TGTTCCAGCGGAATCGGGCCTGACTACAATGAGCAGTTCTTC
TRBV24-1	TRBD1	few	TRBJ1-1	CATLAQGQGDTEAFF	TGTGCCACCCTGGCCCAGGGACAGGGGGACACTGAAGCTTTCTTT
TRBV5-1	NA	medium-sized	TRBJ1-3	CASRQVSGNTIYF	TGCGCCAGCAGACAGGTTTCTGGAAACACCATATATTTT
TRBV20-1	NA	once	TRBJ1-1	CSYGRGASEAFF	TGCAGTTATGGAAGGGGGGCGTCTGAAGCTTTCTTT
TRBV6-1	NA	many	TRBJ2-5	CASKEGMGETQYF	TGTGCCAGCAAAGAGGGGATGGGAGAGACCCAGTACTTC
TRBV20-1	NA	many	TRBJ2-7	CSANSAYEQYF	TGCAGTGCGAACAGTGCCTACGAGCAGTACTTC
TRBV10-2	NA	many	TRBJ2-7	CASSESLGGITYEQYF	TGCGCCAGCAGTGAGTCGCTAGGGGGAATAACCTACGAGCAGTACTTC
TRBV6-4	NA	few	TRBJ2-2	CAFGREGGNTGELFF	TGTGCCTTCGGCCGCGAGGGGGGGAACACCGGGGAGCTGTTTTTT
TRBV27	TRBD2	NA	TRBJ2-7	CASSLLAEYEQYF	TGTGCCAGCAGTTTACTAGCGGAATACGAGCAGTACTTC
TRBV19	NA	medium-sized	TRBJ2-5	CASSRAGKETQYF	TGTGCCAGTAGTAGGGCAGGGAAAGAGACCCAGTACTTC
TRBV4-2	NA	many	TRBJ2-3	CASSPPGGASHTDTQYF	TGTGCCAGCAGCCCTCCGGGGGGCGCTTCCCACACAGATACGCAGTATTTT
TRBV6-1	TRBD1	few	TRBJ2-7	CASTPGTGGYEQYF	TGTGCCAGCACCCCCGGGACAGGGGGTTACGAGCAGTACTTC
TRBV30	NA	few	TRBJ2-7	CAWSDGYEQYF	TGTGCCTGGAGTGATGGATACGAGCAGTACTTC
TRBV5-1	NA	NA	TRBJ2-6	CASSPSGANVLTF	TGCGCCAGCTCCCCGTCTGGGGCCAACGTCCTGACTTTC
TRBV6-2/TRBV6-3	TRBD2	many	TRBJ2-5	CASSPGGSKETQYF	TGTGCCAGCAGTCCGGGGGGATCTAAAGAGACCCAGTACTTC
TRBV6-5	TRBD1	many	TRBJ1-4	CASSYSTGDEKLFF	TGTGCCAGCAGTTACTCGACAGGGGATGAAAAACTGTTTTTT
TRBV18	NA	many	TRBJ1-4	CASSLLQGTNEKLFF	TGTGCCAGCTCACTTCTACAGGGCACTAATGAAAAACTGTTTTTT
TRBV7-2	NA	NA	TRBJ1-2	CASSLEWGGRRGYTF	TGTGCCAGCAGCTTAGAGTGGGGGGGGCGCCGAGGCTACACCTTC
TRBV9	NA	once	TRBJ1-1	CASSPGGGDLNTEALF	TGTGCCAGCAGCCCCGGGGGGGGTGATCTGAACACTGAAGCTTTATTT
TRBV4-3	TRBD1	many	TRBJ2-7	CASSPNVPGQGPGSYEQYF	TGCGCCAGCAGCCCGAACGTCCCGGGACAGGGGCCAGGATCCTACGAGCAGTACTTC
TRBV7-6	TRBD1	NA	TRBJ2-1	CASSLSQGADEQFF	TGTGCCAGCAGCTTATCACAGGGGGCGGATGAGCAGTTCTTC
TRBV25-1	NA	medium-sized	TRBJ2-5	CASGQETQYF	TGTGCCAGCGGGCAAGAGACCCAGTACTTC
TRBV4-2	NA	NA	TRBJ2-6	CASSQDSGAWSNVLTF	TGTGCCAGCAGCCAGGATTCGGGGGCTTGGTCCAACGTCCTGACTTTC
TRBV10-3	NA	many	TRBJ2-2	CAIRIQGATGELFF	TGTGCCATCAGAATACAGGGAGCCACCGGGGAGCTGTTTTTT
TRBV4-3	TRBD1	many	TRBJ1-1	CASSQDGPGGKAFF	TGCGCCAGCAGCCAAGACGGGCCAGGGGGCAAAGCTTTCTTT
TRBV12-5	NA	few	TRBJ1-1	CASARTEAFF	TGTGCTAGTGCCCGGACTGAAGCTTTCTTT
TRBV7-9	TRBD1	NA	TRBJ1-5	CVSSLTGVNQHQHF	TGTGTCAGCAGCTTAACAGGGGTCAATCAGCACCAGCATTTT